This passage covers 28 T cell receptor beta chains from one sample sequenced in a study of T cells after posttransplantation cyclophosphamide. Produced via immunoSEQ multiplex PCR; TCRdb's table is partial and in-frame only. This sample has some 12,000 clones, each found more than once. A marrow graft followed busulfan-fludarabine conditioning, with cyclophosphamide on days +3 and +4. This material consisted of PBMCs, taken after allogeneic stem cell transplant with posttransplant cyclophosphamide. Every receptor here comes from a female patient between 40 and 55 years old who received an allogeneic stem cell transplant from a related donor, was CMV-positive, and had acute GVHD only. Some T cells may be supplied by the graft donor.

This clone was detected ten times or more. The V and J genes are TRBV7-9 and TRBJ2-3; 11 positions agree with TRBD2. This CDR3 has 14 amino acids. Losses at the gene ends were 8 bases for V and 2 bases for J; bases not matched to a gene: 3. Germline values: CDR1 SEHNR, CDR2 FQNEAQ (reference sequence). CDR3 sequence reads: CASLAGGITDTQYF. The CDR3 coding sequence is TGTGCCAGCCTAGCGGGGGGTATCACAGATACGCAGTATTTT.

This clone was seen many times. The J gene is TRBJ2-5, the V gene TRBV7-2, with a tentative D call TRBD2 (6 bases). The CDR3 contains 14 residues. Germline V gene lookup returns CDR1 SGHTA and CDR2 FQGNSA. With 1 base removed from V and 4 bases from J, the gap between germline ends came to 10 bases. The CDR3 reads CASSLGRLGETQYF. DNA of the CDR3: TGTGCCAGCAGCTTAGGTAGACTAGGAGAGACCCAGTACTTC.

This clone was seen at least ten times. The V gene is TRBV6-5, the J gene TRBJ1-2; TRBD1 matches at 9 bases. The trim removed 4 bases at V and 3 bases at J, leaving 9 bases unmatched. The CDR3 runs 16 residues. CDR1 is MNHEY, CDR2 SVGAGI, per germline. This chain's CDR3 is CASSSSPGQGDYGYTF. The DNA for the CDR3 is TGTGCCAGCAGTTCCTCTCCGGGACAGGGCGACTATGGCTACACCTTC.

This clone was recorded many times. The CDR3 is CASSSGLAGDEQFF. CDR3 in DNA: TGTGCCAGCAGCTCGGGACTAGCGGGGGATGAGCAGTTCTTC. The chain has TRBV5-5 and TRBJ2-1; TRBD2 agrees at 14 bases. The V gene's germline CDR1 is SGHKS and CDR2 YYEKEE (reference sequence). This CDR3 has 14 amino acids. V lost 3 bases to trimming and J lost 8 bases; unmatched junction nucleotides: 1.

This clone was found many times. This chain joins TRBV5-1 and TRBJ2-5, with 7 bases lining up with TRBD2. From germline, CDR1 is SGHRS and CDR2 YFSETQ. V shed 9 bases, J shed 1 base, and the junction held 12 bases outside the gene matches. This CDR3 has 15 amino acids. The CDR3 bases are TGCGCCACAGGGCTATCTTCGGGGGGCCAAGAGACCCAGTACTTC. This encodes CATGLSSGGQETQYF.

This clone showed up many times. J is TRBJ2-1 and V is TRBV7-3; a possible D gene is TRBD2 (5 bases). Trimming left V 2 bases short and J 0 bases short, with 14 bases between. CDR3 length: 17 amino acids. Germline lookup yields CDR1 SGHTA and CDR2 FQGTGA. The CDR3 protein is CASSLGLPSSSYNEQFF. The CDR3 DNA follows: TGTGCCAGCAGCTTAGGACTCCCGTCGTCCTCCTACAATGAGCAGTTCTTC.

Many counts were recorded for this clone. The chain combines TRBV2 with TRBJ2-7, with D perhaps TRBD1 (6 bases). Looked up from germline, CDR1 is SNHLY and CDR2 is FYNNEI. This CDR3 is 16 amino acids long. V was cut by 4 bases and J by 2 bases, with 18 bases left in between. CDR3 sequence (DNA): TGTGCCAGCAGTGGCGAGGGCAGGGCAGGGGCCTACGAGCAGTACTTC. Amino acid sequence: CASSGEGRAGAYEQYF.

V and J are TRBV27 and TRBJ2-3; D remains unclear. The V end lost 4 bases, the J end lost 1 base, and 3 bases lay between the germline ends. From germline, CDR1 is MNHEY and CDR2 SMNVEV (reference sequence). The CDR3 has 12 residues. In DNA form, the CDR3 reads TGTGCCAGCAGTTCTCGCACAGATACGCAGTATTTT. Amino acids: CASSSRTDTQYF.

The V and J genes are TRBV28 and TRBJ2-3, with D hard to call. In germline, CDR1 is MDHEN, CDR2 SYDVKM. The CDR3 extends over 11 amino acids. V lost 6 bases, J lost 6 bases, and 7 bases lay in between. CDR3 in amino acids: CASSRRDTQYF. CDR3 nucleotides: TGTGCCAGCAGCCGCCGGGATACGCAGTATTTT. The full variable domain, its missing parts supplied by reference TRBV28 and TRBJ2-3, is DVKVTQSSRYLVKRTGEKVFLECVQDMDHENMFWYRQDPGLGLRLIYFSYDVKMKEKGDIPEGYSVSREKKERFSLILESASTNQTSMYLCASSRRDTQYFGPGTRLTVL.

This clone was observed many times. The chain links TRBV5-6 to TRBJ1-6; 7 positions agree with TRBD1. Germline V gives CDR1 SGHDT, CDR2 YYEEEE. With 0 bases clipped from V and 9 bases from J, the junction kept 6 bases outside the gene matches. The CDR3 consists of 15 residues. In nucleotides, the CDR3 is TGTGCCAGCAGCTTGGGACAGGGTCTTATTTCACCCCTCCACTTT. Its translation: CASSLGQGLISPLHF.

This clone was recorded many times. The CDR3 DNA reads TGCGCCAGCAACCCGACAGGAAACACCGGGGAGCTGTTTTTT. It is translated as CASNPTGNTGELFF. J is TRBJ2-2 and V is TRBV5-1; weak D call: TRBD1 (6 bases). This CDR3 is 14 amino acids long. CDR1 and CDR2 (germline): SGHRS, YFSETQ. Trimming pared 6 bases from V and 2 bases from J, leaving 11 bases between.

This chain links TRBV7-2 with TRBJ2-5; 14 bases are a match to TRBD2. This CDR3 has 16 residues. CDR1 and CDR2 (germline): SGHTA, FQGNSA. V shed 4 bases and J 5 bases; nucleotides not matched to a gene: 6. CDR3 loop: CASSSGLAGGRETQYF. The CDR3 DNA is TGTGCCAGCAGCTCCGGACTAGCGGGGGGTCGGGAGACCCAGTACTTC.

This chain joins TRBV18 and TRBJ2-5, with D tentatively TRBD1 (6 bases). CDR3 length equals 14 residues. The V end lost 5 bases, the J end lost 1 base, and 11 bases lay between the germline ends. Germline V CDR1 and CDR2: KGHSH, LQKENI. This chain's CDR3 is CASSGRQAQETQYF. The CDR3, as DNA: TGTGCCAGCTCAGGGAGACAGGCCCAAGAGACCCAGTACTTC.

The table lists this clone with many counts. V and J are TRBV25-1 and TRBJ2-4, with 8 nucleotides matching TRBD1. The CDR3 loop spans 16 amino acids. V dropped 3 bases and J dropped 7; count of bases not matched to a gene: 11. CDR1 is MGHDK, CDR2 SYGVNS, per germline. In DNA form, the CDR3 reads TGTGCCAGCAGTGATGACGGACAGGGCGGTGGTAACATTCAGTACTTC. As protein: CASSDDGQGGGNIQYF.

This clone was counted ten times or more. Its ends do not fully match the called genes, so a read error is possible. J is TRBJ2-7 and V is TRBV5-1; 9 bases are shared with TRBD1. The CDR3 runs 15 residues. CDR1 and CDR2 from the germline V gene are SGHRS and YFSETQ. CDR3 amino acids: CASSLQGQGLLEEYF. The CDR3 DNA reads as TGCGCCAGCAGCTTGCAGGGACAGGGTCTCCTCGAGGAGTACTTC.

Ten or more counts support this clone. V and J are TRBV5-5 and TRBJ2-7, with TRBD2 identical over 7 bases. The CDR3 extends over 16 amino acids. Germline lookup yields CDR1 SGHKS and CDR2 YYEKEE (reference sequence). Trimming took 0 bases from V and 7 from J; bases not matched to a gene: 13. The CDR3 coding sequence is TGTGCCAGCAGCTTGGCAGGTTTAGCGGGCTCTCGGGAGCAGTACTTC. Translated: CASSLAGLAGSREQYF.

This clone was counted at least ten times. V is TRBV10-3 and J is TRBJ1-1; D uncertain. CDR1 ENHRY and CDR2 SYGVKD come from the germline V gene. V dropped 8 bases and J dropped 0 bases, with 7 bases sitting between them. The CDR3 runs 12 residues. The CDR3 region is CAISGLNTEAFF. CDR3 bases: TGTGCCATCTCCGGTTTGAACACTGAAGCTTTCTTT.

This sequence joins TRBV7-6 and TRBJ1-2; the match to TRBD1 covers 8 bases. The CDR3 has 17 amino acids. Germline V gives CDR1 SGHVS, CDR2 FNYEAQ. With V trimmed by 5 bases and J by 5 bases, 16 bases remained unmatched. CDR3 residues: CASSPTDRVVPSYGYTF. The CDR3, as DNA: TGTGCCAGCAGCCCCACGGACAGGGTAGTTCCCTCGTATGGCTACACCTTC.

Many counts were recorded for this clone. CDR3 bases: TGTGCCATCAGTGAGTCGGGAGGGAATCAGCCCCAGCATTTT. Its protein product is CAISESGGNQPQHF. This chain joins TRBV10-3 and TRBJ1-5, with D uncertain. CDR1 is ENHRY, CDR2 SYGVKD, per germline. This CDR3 contains 14 residues. Trimming removed 0 bases from V and 4 bases from J, with 7 bases in between.

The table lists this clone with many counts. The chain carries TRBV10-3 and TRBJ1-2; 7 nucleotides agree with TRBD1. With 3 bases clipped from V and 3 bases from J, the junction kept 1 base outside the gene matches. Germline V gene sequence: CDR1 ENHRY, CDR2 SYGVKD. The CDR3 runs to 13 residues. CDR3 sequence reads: CAISDDRDYGYTF. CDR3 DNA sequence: TGTGCCATCAGTGATGACAGGGACTATGGCTACACCTTC.

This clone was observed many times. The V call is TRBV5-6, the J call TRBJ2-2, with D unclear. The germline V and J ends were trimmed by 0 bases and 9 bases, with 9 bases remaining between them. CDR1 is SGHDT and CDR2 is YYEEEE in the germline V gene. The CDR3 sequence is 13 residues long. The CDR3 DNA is TGTGCCAGCAGCTTGGACGGGTGGCGGGAGCTGTTTTTT. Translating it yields CASSLDGWRELFF.

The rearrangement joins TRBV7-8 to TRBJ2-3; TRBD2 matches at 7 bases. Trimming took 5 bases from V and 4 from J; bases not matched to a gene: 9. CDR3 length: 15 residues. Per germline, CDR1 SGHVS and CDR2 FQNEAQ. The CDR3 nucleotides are TGTGCCAGCAGCATTAGGGGCGGGGGAGCAGATACGCAGTATTTT. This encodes CASSIRGGGADTQYF.

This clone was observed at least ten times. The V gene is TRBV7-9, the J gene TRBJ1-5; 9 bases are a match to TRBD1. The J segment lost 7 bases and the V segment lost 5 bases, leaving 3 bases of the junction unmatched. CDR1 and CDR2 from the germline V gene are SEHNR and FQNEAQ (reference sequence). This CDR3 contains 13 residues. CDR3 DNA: TGTGCCAGCAGCGAGGGACAGGGACAGCCCCAGCATTTT. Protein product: CASSEGQGQPQHF.

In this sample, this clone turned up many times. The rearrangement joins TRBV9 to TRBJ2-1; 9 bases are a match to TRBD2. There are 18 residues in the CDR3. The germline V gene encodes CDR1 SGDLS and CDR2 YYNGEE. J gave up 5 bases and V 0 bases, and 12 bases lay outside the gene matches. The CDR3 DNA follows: TGTGCCAGCAGCGTAGCTTTACGTCTAGCGGGATTCGACAATGAGCAGTTCTTC. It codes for CASSVALRLAGFDNEQFF.

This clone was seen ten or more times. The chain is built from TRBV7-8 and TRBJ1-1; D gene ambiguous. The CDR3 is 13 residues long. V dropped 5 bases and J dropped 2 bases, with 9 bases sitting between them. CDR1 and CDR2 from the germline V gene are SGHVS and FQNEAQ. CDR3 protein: CASSVTGNTEAFF. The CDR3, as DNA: TGTGCCAGCAGCGTAACGGGAAACACTGAAGCTTTCTTT. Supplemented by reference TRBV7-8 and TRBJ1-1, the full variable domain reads GAGVSQSPRYKVAKRGQDVALRCDPISGHVSLFWYQQALGQGPEFLTYFQNEAQLDKSGLPSDRFFAERPEGSVSTLKIQRTQQEDSAVYLCASSVTGNTEAFFGQGTRLTVV.

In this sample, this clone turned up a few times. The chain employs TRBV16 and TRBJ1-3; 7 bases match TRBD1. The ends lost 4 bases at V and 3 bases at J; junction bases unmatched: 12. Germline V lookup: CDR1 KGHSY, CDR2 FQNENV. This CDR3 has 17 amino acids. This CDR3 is CASSRQDRLRGGNTIYF. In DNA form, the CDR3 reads TGTGCCAGCAGCCGCCAGGACAGGCTCCGGGGTGGAAACACCATATATTTT. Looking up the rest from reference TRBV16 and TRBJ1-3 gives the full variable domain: GEEVAQTPKHLVRGEGQKAKLYCAPIKGHSYVFWYQQVLKNEFKFLISFQNENVFDETGMPKERFSAKCLPNSPCSLEIQATKLEDSAVYFCASSRQDRLRGGNTIYFGEGSWLTVV.

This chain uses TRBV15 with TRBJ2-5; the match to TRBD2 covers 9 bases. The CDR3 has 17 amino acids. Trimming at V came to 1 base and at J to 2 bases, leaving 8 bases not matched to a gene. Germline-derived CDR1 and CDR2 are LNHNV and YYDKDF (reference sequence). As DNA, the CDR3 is TGTGCCACCAGCAGAGCGAGCGGGGGGACTATTCAAGAGACCCAGTACTTC. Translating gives CATSRASGGTIQETQYF.

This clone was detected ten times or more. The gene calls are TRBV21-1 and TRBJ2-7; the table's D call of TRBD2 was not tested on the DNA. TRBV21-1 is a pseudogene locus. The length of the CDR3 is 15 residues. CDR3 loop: CASSKGERVTYEQYV. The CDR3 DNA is TGTGCCAGCAGCAAAGGAGAACGGGTAACCTACGAGCAGTACGTC.